A selection of T cell receptor beta chains follows, all from one sample in a study of OX40 agonist ivuxolimab in advanced cancers. This table comes from immunoSEQ multiplex PCR, and its TCRdb copy is limited to in-frame clones, with some not included. The sample records under 50,000 clones, approximately 90% being singletons. The source material was CD4+ or CD8+ T cells sorted from blood, sampled in a trial of the OX40 agonist ivuxolimab. These receptor sequences come from an adult with an advanced solid tumor such as melanoma, head and neck, liver or kidney cancer. CDR3s include the opening cysteine and the closing phenylalanine or tryptophan. D genes are given only for firm matches.

NA	TRBV2	TRBJ2-7	CASRQKGGVFEQYF	TGTGCCAGCAGACAGAAGGGTGGGGTGTTTGAGCAGTACTTC
NA	TRBV28	TRBJ2-2	CATGGYLLGAAGSTGELFF	TGTGCCACCGGGGGTTATCTTCTCGGTGCGGCGGGATCGACCGGGGAGCTGTTTTTT
TRBD1	TRBV23-1	TRBJ1-3	CASSQSGQGNSGNTIYF	TGCGCCAGCAGTCAATCGGGACAGGGGAACTCTGGAAACACCATATATTTT
NA	TRBV19	TRBJ1-5	CASSLAMSNQPQHF	TGTGCCAGTAGTCTGGCAATGAGCAATCAGCCCCAGCATTTT
NA	TRBV29-1	TRBJ2-7	CSVEDSGYEQYF	TGCAGCGTTGAAGATTCAGGGTACGAGCAGTACTTC
NA	TRBV4-1	TRBJ1-1	CASSPGPTYTEAFF	TGCGCCAGCAGCCCTGGTCCTACTTACACTGAAGCTTTCTTT
TRBD1	TRBV27	TRBJ1-1	CASSPQGGVAMNTEAFF	TGTGCCAGCAGTCCCCAGGGGGGAGTAGCGATGAACACTGAAGCTTTCTTT
NA	TRBV19	TRBJ2-7	CASSTSAGGGEYEQYF	TGTGCCAGTAGTACCTCTGCTGGGGGCGGCGAGTACGAGCAGTACTTC
NA	TRBV7-9	TRBJ2-5	CASSGNIGQETQYF	TGTGCCAGCAGCGGAAATATAGGGCAAGAGACCCAGTACTTC
NA	TRBV4-1	TRBJ2-3	CASSQEQRVGTDTQYF	TGCGCCAGCAGCCAAGAGCAGCGGGTGGGGACAGATACGCAGTATTTT
TRBD1	TRBV27	TRBJ1-2	CASSKDRGGGYTF	TGTGCCAGCAGTAAGGACAGGGGCGGAGGCTACACCTTC